The 26 T cell receptor beta chains reported below all come from one sample, sequenced in a study of tumor-infiltrating lymphocytes in primary liver carcinoma. Each 20-30 mg portion of unsorted bulk tissue served as the source for co-extraction of RNA and DNA. TCR beta cDNA was reverse-transcribed from 400 to 500 ng of total RNA. The reaction used a constant-region primer and ProtoScript II reverse transcriptase. Library construction for TCR beta comprised three nested multiplex PCR rounds performed with slightly modified ARM-PCR. A C-beta reverse primer was combined with TRBV1-TRBV30 forward primers in the first two PCR rounds, and each round had about 10 cycles. TCRdb re-called the multiplex PCR reads through MiXCR, storing one row per CDR3 protein. The repertoire consists of 95,000 to 100,000 distinct CDR3 sequences, with approximately 70% occurring once and the leading ten covering more than 10%.

The source material was liver tumor tissue from sampling region 2. Noted subset: tumor region T2, inferior pole. These receptors originate from a woman in her sixties or seventies with primary liver carcinoma and hepatitis B virus infection.

A remark on this clonotype: One junction end disagrees with the germline gene, perhaps due to a read error. The genes are TRBV6-1 and TRBJ2-2; no reliable D call. The CDR3 extends over 13 amino acids. The germline V gene has CDR1 MNHNS and CDR2 SASEGT. The DNA for the CDR3 is TGTGCCGGCAGTGTTAGAGGAGCCGGGGAGCTGTTTTTT. Encoded protein: CAGSVRGAGELFF.

A remark on this clonotype: This likely comes from a read error, as the CDR3 has no conserved phenylalanine or tryptophan at its end. V gene TRBV4-2 combines with J gene TRBJ2-7; the D gene is possibly TRBD2 (5 bases). Germline values: CDR1 LGHNA, CDR2 YNFKEQ. V gave up 6 bases and J gave up 2 bases, with 23 bases separating them. This CDR3 is 17 amino acids long. CDR3 DNA sequence: TGTGCCAGCAGTCCCTGGATAGCTAGCAGTGGGACCTACGAGCAGTACTTA. This sequence encodes CASSPWIASSGTYEQYL.

About this clonotype: The missing conserved phenylalanine or tryptophan at the end of this CDR3 makes a read error likely. CDR3 sequence reads: CASSAGGYNEQFL. The CDR3 DNA is TGTGCCAGTAGTGCAGGGGGTTACAATGAGCAGTTCCTC. The rearrangement uses TRBV11-2 and TRBJ2-1; 7 bases agree with TRBD1. Germline CDR1 and CDR2: SGHAT and FQNNGV. V shed 9 bases, J shed 4 bases, and the junction held 6 bases outside the gene matches. The CDR3 totals 13 residues.

This clonotype was recorded only once. This could be a read error, since a much larger clone is one nucleotide away. The rearrangement links TRBV12-3 or TRBV12-4 to TRBJ1-6; no clear D gene. CDR3 length: 15 amino acids. The DNA of the CDR3 is TGTGCCAGCAGAGCAAAGAGCTCCTATAGTTCACCCCTCCACTTT. Translated: CASRAKSSYSSPLHF.

The rearrangement uses TRBV11-2 and TRBJ1-2; D remains unclear. Germline lookup yields CDR1 SGHAT and CDR2 FQNNGV. Trimming cost V 2 bases and J 7 bases, with 14 bases left between them. This CDR3 is 14 amino acids long. CDR3 DNA: TGTGCCAGCAGCTTAACAATAGGAGATGGTGGCTACACCTTC. This encodes CASSLTIGDGGYTF. Variable domain in full (rest from reference TRBV11-2 and TRBJ1-2): EAGVAQSPRYKIIEKRQSVAFWCNPISGHATLYWYQQILGQGPKLLIQFQNNGVVDDSQLPKDRFSAERLKGVDSTLKIQPAKLEDSAVYLCASSLTIGDGGYTFGSGTRLTVV.

A word on this clonotype: A junction end diverges from the germline sequence, so it may reflect a read error. The rearrangement uses TRBV11-2 and TRBJ2-1, with D possibly being TRBD1 (5 bases). The CDR3 extends over 15 amino acids. Germline V gene data show CDR1 as SGHAT and CDR2 as FQNNGV. CDR3 residues: CASSLVPGSYNGQFF. The CDR3 DNA sequence: TGTGCCAGCAGCTTAGTTCCAGGGTCCTACAATGGGCAGTTCTTC.

On this clonotype: Its ends do not fully match the called genes, so a read error is possible. This sequence joins TRBV11-2 and TRBJ2-3, with D unclear. Per the germline V gene, CDR1 is SGHAT and CDR2 is FQNNGV. This CDR3 has 15 amino acids. DNA for the CDR3: TGTCCCAGCATCTTAGATCTCGGTCGCACGTTCTCGCAGTATTTT. This translates into CPSILDLGRTFSQYF.

The rearrangement uses TRBV2 and TRBJ2-1, with 8 bases fitting TRBD2. Germline V gene sequence: CDR1 SNHLY, CDR2 FYNNEI. After removal of 6 bases from V and 0 bases from J, the junction contained 13 bases not matched to a gene. The CDR3 consists of 18 residues. CDR3 nucleotides: TGTGCCAGCAGCTCGGGACTAGGAGTGGAAGACTCCTACAATGAGCAGTTCTTC. It yields the protein CASSSGLGVEDSYNEQFF.

By frequency in the sample, this clonotype is medium-sized. V usage is TRBV11-2 and J usage is TRBJ1-2; D is unclear. Germline loops: CDR1 SGHAT, CDR2 FQNNGV. V lost 6 bases and J lost 6, with 14 bases in between. CDR3 size: 13 residues. DNA for the CDR3: TGTGCCAGCAGTTCCCCTTCCGAAGATGGCTACACCTTC. Its translation: CASSSPSEDGYTF.

The gene calls are TRBV12-3 or TRBV12-4 and TRBJ2-2; D might be TRBD1 (6 bases). Trimming shortened V by 3 bases and J by 4 bases, and 12 bases separated the two germline ends. This CDR3 has 15 residues. The CDR3, as DNA: TGTGCCAGCAGTTTTCGGAAGGGGGTCACCGGGGAGCTGTTTTTT. Translating it yields CASSFRKGVTGELFF.

The chain carries TRBV5-4 and TRBJ2-5, with 8 bases lining up with TRBD2. CDR1 SGHNT and CDR2 YYREEE come from the germline V gene (reference sequence). The CDR3 sequence is 16 residues long. V was pared by 3 bases and J by 2 bases, with 9 bases of the junction left unmatched. This CDR3 reads CASSSSGLVEQETQYF. For the CDR3, the DNA is TGTGCCAGCAGCTCTTCGGGACTAGTGGAACAAGAGACCCAGTACTTC.

Worth noting for this clonotype: This CDR3 is missing its conserved last phenylalanine or tryptophan, likely due to a read error. J is TRBJ1-1 and V is TRBV29-1; D unclear. Trimming took off 7 bases at V and 7 bases at J, with 7 bases between the two ends. Germline loops: CDR1 SQVTM, CDR2 ANQGSEA. This CDR3 is 9 amino acids long. The CDR3 reads CSGRDEAFI. In DNA form, the CDR3 reads TGCAGCGGAAGGGATGAAGCTTTCATT.

This clonotype was picked up a small number of times. The V gene is TRBV5-6, the J gene TRBJ2-2; D may be TRBD1 (8 bases). Per germline, CDR1 SGHDT and CDR2 YYEEEE. The CDR3 contains 15 residues. Between the trimmed V and J ends, which lost 4 bases and 10 bases, there was a span of 20 bases. The CDR3 region has the DNA TGTGCCAGCAGCCACGGACAGGGAGGGACCATGGAGCTGTTTTTT. Protein product: CASSHGQGGTMELFF. Together with reference TRBV5-6 and TRBJ2-2, the CDR3 gives the full variable domain: DAGVTQSPTHLIKTRGQQVTLRCSPKSGHDTVSWYQQALGQGPQFIFQYYEEEERQRGNFPDRFSGHQFPNYSSELNVNALLLGDSALYLCASSHGQGGTMELFFGEGSRLTVL.

Concerning this clonotype itself: A much larger clone differs by one base, so this may be a read error. The chain carries TRBV14 and TRBJ2-4; 9 bases map to TRBD1. Germline CDR1 reads SGHDN; CDR2 reads FVKESK. The V and J ends lost 3 bases and 3 bases, in that order; junction bases with no gene match: 9. The CDR3 has 17 residues. CDR3 DNA sequence: TGTGCCAGCAGCCAGGAGACGGGGACAGGGTGCAAAAACATTCAGTACTTC. Translating gives CASSQETGTGCKNIQYF.

In this sample, this clonotype turned up a few times. The V call is TRBV5-1, the J call TRBJ2-1; TRBD2 matches 7 bases. Germline V gene sequence: CDR1 SGHRS, CDR2 YFSETQ. The V segment lost 6 bases and the J segment 0 bases; nucleotides outside the gene matches: 6. The CDR3 sequence is 15 residues long. CDR3 residues: CASTHGGSSYNEQFF. The CDR3 nucleotides read TGCGCCAGCACCCATGGCGGGAGCTCCTACAATGAGCAGTTCTTC.

V and J are TRBV6-5 and TRBJ1-2; D unresolved. V was trimmed by 4 bases and J by 5 bases, leaving 17 bases between them. The germline V gene encodes CDR1 MNHEY and CDR2 SVGAGI. This CDR3 has 15 amino acids. The CDR3 spells CASSSPGRAFYGYTF. CDR3 in DNA: TGTGCCAGCAGTTCGCCCGGACGGGCGTTTTATGGCTACACCTTC.

Ten or more counts support this clonotype. The chain is built from TRBV11-2 and TRBJ1-2, with 7 bases identical to TRBD1. V was pared by 0 bases and J by 5 bases, with 12 bases of the junction left unmatched. The CDR3 extends over 17 amino acids. Germline assignment: CDR1 SGHAT and CDR2 FQNNGV. The CDR3 sequence is CASSLDQRGTELYGYTF. DNA of the CDR3: TGTGCCAGCAGCTTAGACCAGAGAGGGACAGAGCTTTATGGCTACACCTTC.

Points on this clonotype: The junction shows a germline mismatch at one end, possibly a read error. The chain links TRBV4-2 to TRBJ2-7, with 14 bases fitting TRBD2. The CDR3 contains 15 residues. The germline V gene has CDR1 LGHNA and CDR2 YNFKEQ. The CDR3 protein is CDSSLGLAGVNEQYF. CDR3 bases: TGTGACAGCAGCCTGGGACTAGCGGGAGTCAACGAGCAGTATTTC.

The chain carries TRBV28 and TRBJ1-5; tentative D call: TRBD1 (5 bases). The V and J ends lost 3 bases and 3 bases respectively, with 12 bases between them. There are 15 residues in the CDR3. Germline CDR1 is MDHEN and CDR2 is SYDVKM. Here the CDR3 DNA reads TGTGCCAGCAGTTTTACGGGGCCGTACAATCAGCCCCAGCATTTT. Its translation: CASSFTGPYNQPQHF.

The rearrangement joins TRBV7-2 to TRBJ2-5, with D perhaps given as TRBD1 or TRBD2 (6 bases each). The CDR3 loop spans 14 amino acids. Trimming pared 5 bases from V and 5 bases from J, leaving 15 bases between. CDR1 is SGHTA and CDR2 is FQGNSA in the germline V gene. The CDR3 region has the DNA TGTGCCAGCAGCCTAGGGGGGAGTATGGAGACCCAGTACTTC. As protein: CASSLGGSMETQYF.

This clonotype was seen just once. The chain has TRBV30 and TRBJ2-3; maybe TRBD2 (6 bases). The CDR3 totals 13 residues. V lost 1 base, J lost 6 bases, and 11 bases lay in between. Germline CDR1 GTSNPN, CDR2 SVGIG (reference sequence). CDR3: CAWSATSSDTQYF. The CDR3 DNA is TGTGCCTGGAGTGCAACTAGCAGCGATACGCAGTATTTT.

As concerns this clonotype: Its ends do not fully match the called genes, so a read error is possible. The chain recombines TRBV11-2 with TRBJ2-3; possibly TRBD2 for D (5 bases). The germline CDR1 and CDR2 sequences are SGHAT and FQNNGV. The CDR3 totals 14 residues. The CDR3: CTSSLGLPKDTQYF. For the CDR3, the DNA is TGTACCAGCAGCCTAGGACTGCCCAAAGATACGCAGTATTTT.

This clonotype has ten or more counts. The V and J genes are TRBV7-9 and TRBJ2-7; 9 nucleotides line up with TRBD2. Germline-derived CDR1 and CDR2 are SEHNR and FQNEAQ (reference sequence). The CDR3 is 16 amino acids. The junction had 10 bases not matched to a gene; V was cut back by 1 base and J by 6 bases. CDR3 residues: CASSLGSSGSLFEQYF. CDR3 in DNA: TGTGCCAGCAGCTTAGGGAGTAGCGGGAGTTTGTTCGAGCAGTACTTC.

About this clonotype: One end of the junction is discordant with germline, which a read error may explain. The chain joins TRBV14 to TRBJ1-1; 10 bases align to TRBD1. This CDR3 is built from 14 residues. CDR1 and CDR2 (germline): SGHDN, FVKESK. Here the CDR3 reads CAISQMTGGLETFF. In nucleotides, the CDR3 is TGTGCCATCAGCCAAATGACAGGGGGCTTGGAAACTTTCTTT.

This clonotype was detected ten times or more. The CDR3 DNA follows: TGTGCCAGCAGGGGACTAGCGGGAGTAGGGCGGGATACGCAGTATTTT. This gives the protein CASRGLAGVGRDTQYF. V usage is TRBV6-1 and J usage is TRBJ2-3; TRBD2 matches 14 bases. Germline V CDR1 and CDR2: MNHNS, SASEGT. The CDR3 has 16 residues. Trimming removed 6 bases from V and 6 bases from J; junction bases left unmatched: 8.

Worth noting for this clonotype: A much bigger clone sits one base away, suggesting this may be a read error. The J gene is TRBJ2-1, the V gene TRBV6-6; 9 bases map to TRBD2. Germline V CDR1 and CDR2: MNHNY, SVGAGI (reference sequence). The CDR3 has 16 amino acids. CDR3 in amino acids: CGSTPGGRALINEQFF. The CDR3 DNA reads as TGTGGCAGCACCCCCGGCGGGAGGGCCCTAATCAATGAGCAGTTCTTC.